These 2 T cell receptor beta chains originate from one sample sequenced in a study of cytomegalovirus exposure and HLA in healthy donors listed by TCRdb under 2017. The protocol used for the library was the immunoSEQ multiplex PCR assay. The multiplex PCR relied on a mix of 60 forward primers for TCR Vbeta segments and 13 reverse primers for TCR Jbeta segments. TCRdb limited this immuneACCESS table to in-frame rearrangements with V and J called. A share of clones is missing; checked studies link under half to unresolved V genes, and the rest is unexplained. The sample data list more than 85,000 clones, and about 80% of these were observed just once. Around 7.7% of the sample lies in the top ten. Sequenced: PBMCs. These TCRs come from a woman aged 50 to 60 in good health and CMV-seropositive.

The chain couples TRBV6-5 to TRBJ2-5; tentatively, D is TRBD1 (6 bases). The CDR3 contains 14 residues. V lost 5 bases, J lost 3 bases, and 13 bases lay in between. The germline V gene has CDR1 MNHEY and CDR2 SVGAGI. Here the CDR3 reads CASSEQGREETQYF. The CDR3 nucleotides read TGTGCCAGCAGTGAACAGGGACGGGAAGAGACCCAGTACTTC.

This clone occurred a few times. The chain is built from TRBV19 and TRBJ2-1; the match to TRBD2 covers 10 bases. The CDR3 covers 16 residues. V shed 3 bases and J 9 bases; nucleotides not matched to a gene: 11. Per germline, CDR1 LNHDA and CDR2 SQIVND (reference sequence). The CDR3 coding sequence is TGTGCCAGTAGTATTGTTAGCGGGAGGACCCAGGGTGAGCAGTTCTTC. Its protein is CASSIVSGRTQGEQFF.